Each of the 29 T cell receptor beta chains below was sequenced from the same sample in a study of STAT5B mutations in CD4+ large granular lymphocyte leukemia. Assay used: immunoSEQ multiplex PCR; TCRdb lists only in-frame clones, some missing. Seen here are 20,000 or so clones, 70% to 75% observed once, and the top ten hold approximately 30%. Material for sequencing was CD4+ T cells from blood buffy coats. These receptor sequences come from a human donor in good health.

The genes are TRBV7-2 and TRBJ2-1; TRBD2 might be the D (6 bases). The CDR3 extends over 14 amino acids. Germline CDR1 and CDR2: SGHTA and FQGNSA. V was shortened by 5 bases and J by 0 bases, with 8 bases between the two germline ends. The CDR3 DNA is TGTGCCAGCAGCCCGGACTACTCCTACAATGAGCAGTTCTTC. Translation gives CASSPDYSYNEQFF.

The V call is TRBV27, the J call TRBJ2-7, with D tentatively TRBD1 or TRBD2 (5 bases each). V was pared by 8 bases and J by 3 bases, with 14 bases between. Germline CDR1 reads MNHEY; CDR2 reads SMNVEV (reference sequence). The CDR3 sequence is 13 residues long. CDR3 DNA: TGTGCCAGCCACCGGGACGGAGGCTACGAGCAGTACTTC. Translation: CASHRDGGYEQYF.

The chain links TRBV7-9 to TRBJ2-7; TRBD2 aligns across 7 bases. The CDR3 runs 14 residues. The V gene end was trimmed by 8 bases and the J gene end by 0 bases; junction bases not matched to a gene: 7. CDR1 and CDR2 from the germline V gene are SEHNR and FQNEAQ (reference sequence). For the CDR3, the DNA is TGTGCCAGCTCACCGCGGGGGACCTCCTACGAGCAGTACTTC. Encoded protein: CASSPRGTSYEQYF.

This clone showed up just once. The V gene is TRBV21-1, the J gene TRBJ2-5. TRBV21-1 counts as a pseudogene. The CDR3 is 15 residues long. CDR3 residues: CASTQMRRDQETQYF. CDR3 DNA: TGTGCCAGCACCCAGATGAGAAGAGACCAAGAGACCCAGTACTTC.

The genes are TRBV19 and TRBJ1-2, with a tentative D call TRBD1 (5 bases). This CDR3 contains 15 residues. Germline CDR1 is LNHDA and CDR2 is SQIVND (reference sequence). Trimming shortened V by 2 bases and J by 2 bases, and 12 bases separated the two germline ends. Here the CDR3 DNA reads TGTGCCAGTAGTATATTGGGGGACGTAAACTATGGCTACACCTTC. This gives the protein CASSILGDVNYGYTF. Drawing the rest from reference TRBV19 and TRBJ1-2, the complete variable domain is DGGITQSPKYLFRKEGQNVTLSCEQNLNHDAMYWYRQDPGQGLRLIYYSQIVNDFQKGDIAEGYSVSREKKESFPLTVTSAQKNPTAFYLCASSILGDVNYGYTFGSGTRLTVV.

The V and J genes are TRBV5-1 and TRBJ2-3; 10 positions agree with TRBD2. J gave up 5 bases and V 4 bases, and 7 bases lay outside the gene matches. CDR3 length equals 15 residues. Germline CDR1 is SGHRS and CDR2 is YFSETQ. Here the CDR3 DNA reads TGCGCCAGCAGCCCCCTAGCGGGAGCGGAAGATACGCAGTATTTT. The encoded protein is CASSPLAGAEDTQYF. The variable domain in full, completed from reference TRBV5-1 and TRBJ2-3, reads KAGVTQTPRYLIKTRGQQVTLSCSPISGHRSVSWYQQTPGQGLQFLFEYFSETQRNKGNFPGRFSGRQFSNSRSEMNVSTLELGDSALYLCASSPLAGAEDTQYFGPGTRLTVL.

This clone was seen only a few times. The chain has TRBV11-2 and TRBJ2-1, with D uncertain. V was trimmed by 4 bases and J by 8 bases, leaving 6 bases between them. The germline V gene encodes CDR1 SGHAT and CDR2 FQNNGV. CDR3 length: 11 residues. The CDR3 nucleotides are TGTGCCAGCAGCTCGGAGTATGAGCAGTTCTTC. This sequence encodes CASSSEYEQFF.

The chain couples TRBV11-2 to TRBJ2-5; possibly TRBD1 for D (5 bases). The germline V gene has CDR1 SGHAT and CDR2 FQNNGV. Trimming pared 5 bases from V and 5 bases from J, leaving 9 bases between. The CDR3 sequence is 12 residues long. The CDR3 bases are TGTGCCAGCAGCCCCCCAGGGGAGACCCAGTACTTC. It yields the protein CASSPPGETQYF.

The chain links TRBV5-1 to TRBJ2-2; the match to TRBD2 covers 8 bases. The length of the CDR3 is 17 residues. V lost 4 bases to trimming and J lost 0 bases; unmatched junction nucleotides: 8. Germline V gene lookup returns CDR1 SGHRS and CDR2 YFSETQ. The CDR3 DNA sequence: TGCGCCAGCAGCCCTCGGGGCGGGAGGACGAACACCGGGGAGCTGTTTTTT. Translated, it gives CASSPRGGRTNTGELFF.

V and J are TRBV11-2 and TRBJ2-1, with TRBD2 identical over 13 bases. V was pared by 3 bases and J by 5 bases, with 7 bases of the junction left unmatched. The V gene's germline CDR1 is SGHAT and CDR2 FQNNGV. The CDR3 is 17 residues long. CDR3: CASSFALGLAGNNEQFF. CDR3 nucleotide sequence: TGTGCCAGCAGCTTTGCCTTGGGACTAGCGGGGAACAATGAGCAGTTCTTC.

The genes are TRBV29-1 and TRBJ2-5, with TRBD2 as a possible D gene (6 bases). The end of the DNA is better explained by TRBJ2-7, so the J call may be wrong. Germline CDR1 SQVTM, CDR2 ANQGSEA. The CDR3 covers 14 residues. The CDR3 DNA reads as TGCAGCGTTGCCCCCTCGGGAGCCGGTGGCGAGCAGTACTTC. As protein: CSVAPSGAGGEQYF.

The rearrangement joins TRBV19 to TRBJ2-5; 15 positions agree with TRBD2. Germline lookup yields CDR1 LNHDA and CDR2 SQIVND (reference sequence). The CDR3 loop spans 17 amino acids. Trimming cost V 5 bases and J 5 bases; bases outside gene matches: 9. In DNA, the CDR3 is TGTGCCAGTAGTCCCCCCGGGACTAGCGGGGGGAGGGAGACCCAGTACTTC. It yields the protein CASSPPGTSGGRETQYF.

The chain is built from TRBV6-5 and TRBJ2-7; a weak D match, TRBD2 (5 bases). Germline lookup yields CDR1 MNHEY and CDR2 SVGAGI. The V end lost 6 bases, the J end lost 6 bases, and 12 bases lay between the germline ends. CDR3 length: 12 residues. CDR3 region: CASSLRRGEQYF. CDR3 nucleotides: TGTGCCAGCAGCCTCCGCCGGGGCGAGCAGTACTTC.

V gene TRBV4-2 combines with J gene TRBJ1-2; 10 nucleotides line up with TRBD1. J was trimmed by 2 bases and V by 4 bases; bases with no gene match: 4. The germline CDR1 and CDR2 sequences are LGHNA and YNFKEQ. The CDR3 extends over 15 amino acids. The CDR3 DNA is TGTGCCAGCAGCCCGAGGGACAGGGGAAACTATGGCTACACCTTC. Protein product: CASSPRDRGNYGYTF.

This clone has just one count. This chain joins TRBV7-8 and TRBJ2-7; the D gene could be TRBD1 or TRBD2 (7 bases each). Looked up from germline, CDR1 is SGHVS and CDR2 is FQNEAQ. The CDR3 consists of 16 residues. V was pared by 5 bases and J by 3 bases, with 20 bases between. The CDR3 nucleotides are TGTGCCAGCAGCCAGGGGGGGGGAGTAATCCGCTACGAGCAGTACTTC. Amino acids: CASSQGGGVIRYEQYF.

The table lists this clone with a few counts. The J gene is TRBJ2-1, the V gene TRBV7-2; 7 bases fit TRBD2. Trimming at V came to 3 bases and at J to 1 base, leaving 6 bases not matched to a gene. CDR1 is SGHTA and CDR2 is FQGNSA in the germline V gene. CDR3 length equals 16 residues. The CDR3 DNA is TGTGCCAGCAGCTTTAGGTCGGGGGGATCCTACAATGAGCAGTTCTTC. It codes for CASSFRSGGSYNEQFF.

The chain links TRBV5-5 to TRBJ2-1; D gene uncertain. The germline V gene has CDR1 SGHKS and CDR2 YYEKEE (reference sequence). Trimming removed 4 bases from V and 7 bases from J, with 18 bases in between. The CDR3 extends over 15 amino acids. DNA for the CDR3: TGTGCCAGCAGCCTCTTCCCGGTCCCGGAGAATGAGCAGTTCTTC. The encoded protein is CASSLFPVPENEQFF.

The V gene is TRBV6-5, the J gene TRBJ2-3, with D perhaps matching TRBD2 (5 bases). CDR3 size: 16 residues. V shed 2 bases and J shed 1 base, with 13 bases lying between them. CDR1 is MNHEY, CDR2 SVGAGI, per germline. This chain's CDR3 is CASSYSGGYGTDTQYF. The CDR3 nucleotides are TGTGCCAGCAGTTACAGTGGCGGGTACGGCACAGATACGCAGTATTTT.

V gene TRBV7-2 combines with J gene TRBJ1-2, with 9 bases fitting TRBD1. V shed 8 bases, J shed 5 bases, and the junction held 9 bases outside the gene matches. This CDR3 is built from 14 residues. Germline assignment: CDR1 SGHTA and CDR2 FQGNSA. The CDR3 here is CASGKQGARYGYTF. The CDR3 DNA is TGTGCCAGCGGAAAACAGGGGGCGCGGTATGGCTACACCTTC.

This clone was picked up one time. V usage is TRBV5-1 and J usage is TRBJ2-2; TRBD1 might be the D (6 bases). V lost 2 bases to trimming and J lost 6 bases, with 14 bases between them. The germline gives CDR1 SGHRS, CDR2 YFSETQ. CDR3 length equals 15 residues. DNA of the CDR3: TGCGCCAGCAGCTTCAAGGCAGGGGTGTCCGGGGAGCTGTTTTTT. Its translation is CASSFKAGVSGELFF. The complete variable domain, with remaining parts taken from reference TRBV5-1 and TRBJ2-2, reads KAGVTQTPRYLIKTRGQQVTLSCSPISGHRSVSWYQQTPGQGLQFLFEYFSETQRNKGNFPGRFSGRQFSNSRSEMNVSTLELGDSALYLCASSFKAGVSGELFFGEGSRLTVL.

This clone was observed a single time. The chain carries TRBV28 and TRBJ1-5; 8 nucleotides match TRBD1. V shed 5 bases and J 1 base; nucleotides not matched to a gene: 4. CDR1 is MDHEN and CDR2 is SYDVKM in the germline V gene. The CDR3 is 15 amino acids. CDR3 DNA: TGTGCCAGCAGTCGAACAGGGGGAAGCAATCAGCCCCAGCATTTT. The encoded protein is CASSRTGGSNQPQHF.

This clone was counted a few times. The chain is built from TRBV5-1 and TRBJ1-2; D remains unclear. The V gene's germline CDR1 is SGHRS and CDR2 YFSETQ. The CDR3 has 13 residues. Between the trimmed V and J ends, which lost 0 bases and 2 bases, there was a span of 5 bases. In DNA form, the CDR3 reads TGCGCCAGCAGCTTGGATATCAACTATGGCTACACCTTC. This gives the protein CASSLDINYGYTF. Full variable domain (missing parts from reference TRBV5-1 and TRBJ1-2): KAGVTQTPRYLIKTRGQQVTLSCSPISGHRSVSWYQQTPGQGLQFLFEYFSETQRNKGNFPGRFSGRQFSNSRSEMNVSTLELGDSALYLCASSLDINYGYTFGSGTRLTVV.

The chain carries TRBV19 and TRBJ2-1; TRBD2 agrees at 11 bases. This CDR3 spans 16 amino acids. Trimming took 6 bases from V and 6 from J; bases not matched to a gene: 10. Germline CDR1 is LNHDA and CDR2 is SQIVND (reference sequence). CDR3 in amino acids: CASSASTSGDPNEQFF. In DNA, the CDR3 is TGTGCCAGTAGCGCCTCGACTAGCGGGGACCCCAATGAGCAGTTCTTC.

V gene TRBV9 combines with J gene TRBJ2-3; the D call may be TRBD1 or TRBD2 (6 bases each). CDR3 length equals 15 residues. Germline V gene sequence: CDR1 SGDLS, CDR2 YYNGEE. V was shortened by 1 base and J by 0 bases, with 9 bases between the two germline ends. The CDR3 DNA follows: TGTGCCAGCAGCGTAAGGGGGGCAAGCACAGATACGCAGTATTTT. Protein sequence: CASSVRGASTDTQYF.

CDR3 region: CASSGRDRGNTEAFF. CDR3 DNA: TGCGCCAGCAGCGGCCGGGACAGGGGTAACACTGAAGCTTTCTTT. This chain links TRBV5-1 with TRBJ1-1, with 10 bases aligning to TRBD1. Germline CDR1 SGHRS, CDR2 YFSETQ. The J segment lost 2 bases and the V segment lost 4 bases, leaving 5 bases of the junction unmatched. The CDR3 loop spans 15 amino acids. The full variable domain, completed using reference TRBV5-1 and TRBJ1-1, is KAGVTQTPRYLIKTRGQQVTLSCSPISGHRSVSWYQQTPGQGLQFLFEYFSETQRNKGNFPGRFSGRQFSNSRSEMNVSTLELGDSALYLCASSGRDRGNTEAFFGQGTRLTVV.

In this sample, this clone turned up a few times. The V and J genes are TRBV4-3 and TRBJ2-2; D assignment may be TRBD1 or TRBD2 (5 bases each). Germline V CDR1 and CDR2: LGHNA, YSLEER. The CDR3 is made up of 16 amino acids. Trimming took off 0 bases at V and 4 bases at J, with 12 bases between the two ends. CDR3 loop: CASSQENQRGTGELFF. CDR3 nucleotides: TGCGCCAGCAGCCAAGAAAACCAGAGGGGCACCGGGGAGCTGTTTTTT.

V usage is TRBV4-3 and J usage is TRBJ2-7, with a weak D call TRBD1 (6 bases). CDR1 LGHNA and CDR2 YSLEER come from the germline V gene. The germline V and J ends were trimmed by 0 bases and 3 bases, with 12 bases remaining between them. The CDR3 extends over 15 amino acids. The CDR3 DNA reads as TGCGCCAGCAGCCAAGATCGACAGGCGATCTACGAGCAGTACTTC. This sequence encodes CASSQDRQAIYEQYF.

The rearrangement links TRBV11-2 to TRBJ2-2; D not resolved. There are 15 residues in the CDR3. V was clipped by 0 bases and J by 5 bases, with 10 bases between them. In germline, CDR1 is SGHAT, CDR2 FQNNGV. Here the CDR3 reads CASSLDSVPTGELFF. In DNA form, the CDR3 reads TGTGCCAGCAGCTTAGACTCCGTCCCGACCGGGGAGCTGTTTTTT.

The V call is TRBV27, the J call TRBJ2-1, with D maybe TRBD1 (5 bases). CDR1 is MNHEY, CDR2 SMNVEV, per germline (reference sequence). The ends were cut back, 3 bases at V and 13 bases at J, with 16 bases in the middle. There are 13 residues in the CDR3. This CDR3 reads CASSFFGDRIQFF. As DNA, the CDR3 is TGTGCCAGCAGTTTTTTTGGCGACAGAATACAGTTCTTC.